The clone carrying this TCR beta chain was observed at least ten times. Its antigen is as yet unknown. The data belong to a study of T cells in Graves' hyperthyroidism and ophthalmopathy. The CDR3 has 16 amino acids. V lost 0 bases to trimming and J lost 7 bases, with 13 bases between them. Germline CDR1 is MNHEY and CDR2 is SVGEGT. Exclusion of patients followed from uncontrolled infection, other autoimmune disease, pregnancy or lactation. Study conclusions and caveats: The blood repertoire included most of the expanded thyroid clonotypes above 0.001. Researchers report that a 13 V-J model separated ophthalmopathy from stable hyperthyroidism.

Researchers took RNA transcripts and amplified the TCR beta CDR3 regions from them. HTBI primers were employed in a first-round RT-PCR of the TCR CDR3. Via MiXCR, TCRdb re-called the multiplex PCR reads, giving one row per CDR3 protein. This sample has about 350,000 distinct CDR3 sequences; around 18% occur once, and the top ten carry 15%. V and J are TRBV6-2 or TRBV6-3 and TRBJ1-6; D is possibly TRBD1 (6 bases). The origin of this receptor is a woman in her thirties or forties with Graves' ophthalmopathy. Sequenced material: blood. CDR3 sequence (DNA): TGTGCCAGCAGTTACTCGAGAGGCAGGGGAAATTCACCCCTCCACTTT. It codes for CASSYSRGRGNSPLHF.